The 10 T cell receptor beta chains reported below all come from one sample, sequenced in a study of Ad26.COV2.S vaccination and SARS-CoV-2 variants. Treatment: 15 to 20 received Ad26.COV2.S at low or high dose, single or two shots; a few received placebo; per-sample allocation not given. Sampling was done on day 63 after the first vaccine or placebo injection. TCRdb's copy holds only in-frame clones and misses some; the assay was immunoSEQ multiplex PCR. The table lists more than 300,000 clones, around 83% of them singletons. The sample in question was peripheral blood, obtained in a trial of Ad26.COV2.S vaccine versus placebo. These receptors all come from a person between 18 and 59 years old who received the Ad26.COV2.S COVID-19 vaccine or a placebo.

The chain couples TRBV4-1 to TRBJ2-7; 13 bases agree with TRBD2. This CDR3 spans 16 amino acids. V trimming: 4 bases; J trimming: 3 bases; junction bases outside the gene matches: 6. Germline lookup yields CDR1 MGHRA and CDR2 YSYEKL. DNA of the CDR3: TGCGCCAGCAGCCTCGGACTAGCGGGGGTTGTCTACGAGCAGTACTTC. It is translated as CASSLGLAGVVYEQYF.

This chain links TRBV30 with TRBJ1-3; TRBD1 is a possible D gene (5 bases). Germline loops: CDR1 GTSNPN, CDR2 SVGIG (reference sequence). This CDR3 is built from 14 residues. The V end was cut by 0 bases, the J end by 8 bases, with 14 bases between. The CDR3 DNA is TGTGCCTGGAGTGTATCGACGGGGCTAGACACCATATATTTT. Protein product: CAWSVSTGLDTIYF.

The table lists this clone with a few counts. Other DNA sequences of this sample code for an identical CDR3. The chain has TRBV18 and TRBJ1-5; no clear D. The CDR3 consists of 13 residues. Germline CDR1 and CDR2: KGHSH and LQKENI. V shed 2 bases and J shed 0 bases, with 2 bases lying between them. The CDR3 protein is CASSPASNQPQHF. Here the CDR3 DNA reads TGTGCCAGCTCACCAGCTAGCAATCAGCCCCAGCATTTT.

This rearrangement joins TRBV3-1 (or the pseudogene TRBV3-2) to TRBJ1-6; TRBD1 aligns across 8 bases. V dropped 1 base and J dropped 7; count of bases not matched to a gene: 3. CDR1 and CDR2 from the germline V gene are LGHDT and YNNKEL (reference sequence). The CDR3 runs 15 residues. The DNA of the CDR3 is TGTGCCAGCAGCCAAGGGACAGGGATAAATTCACCCCTCCACTTT. Its translation: CASSQGTGINSPLHF.

The rearrangement uses TRBV6-5 and TRBJ1-1; D uncertain. CDR1 is MNHEY, CDR2 SVGAGI, per germline. The CDR3 runs 15 residues. Trimming stripped 1 base from V and 0 bases from J, with 9 bases between. The CDR3 sequence is CASSYLIAMNTEAFF. In DNA, the CDR3 is TGTGCCAGCAGTTACTTGATCGCGATGAACACTGAAGCTTTCTTT.

The V and J genes are TRBV11-2 and TRBJ1-2; tentatively, D is TRBD1 (6 bases). This CDR3 is built from 15 residues. Trimming removed 7 bases from V and 2 bases from J, with 17 bases in between. CDR1 SGHAT and CDR2 FQNNGV come from the germline V gene. CDR3 protein: CASTKGGGINYGYTF. The CDR3 coding sequence is TGTGCCAGCACCAAAGGGGGGGGTATAAACTATGGCTACACCTTC.

Comments on this clone: Additional DNA sequences in this sample encode the identical CDR3. The chain uses TRBV20-1 and TRBJ2-3; no clear D. The V and J ends lost 2 bases and 5 bases respectively, with 5 bases between them. This CDR3 has 11 residues. CDR1 is DFQATT and CDR2 is SNEGSKA in the germline V gene (reference sequence). Here the CDR3 DNA reads TGCAGTGCTAGACTGGGAGATACGCAGTATTTT. Encoded protein: CSARLGDTQYF.

This rearrangement joins TRBV7-9 to TRBJ1-1; 8 bases map to TRBD1. The CDR3 totals 14 residues. Trimming at V came to 6 bases and at J to 1 base, leaving 4 bases not matched to a gene. CDR1 and CDR2 from the germline V gene are SEHNR and FQNEAQ (reference sequence). The DNA for the CDR3 is TGTGCCAGCAGGAAGACAGGGGCGAACACTGAAGCTTTCTTT. This gives the protein CASRKTGANTEAFF.

V usage is TRBV19 and J usage is TRBJ1-4; D uncertain. This CDR3 region has 16 residues. The germline CDR1 and CDR2 sequences are LNHDA and SQIVND (reference sequence). Deletions cut 1 base from V and 2 bases from J, with 11 bases between. The CDR3 nucleotides read TGTGCCAGTAGTATAGCCGCGACACTGACTAATGAAAAACTGTTTTTT. Its translation: CASSIAATLTNEKLFF.

The chain carries TRBV5-1 and TRBJ2-7; no reliable D call. V dropped 1 base and J dropped 0 bases, with 14 bases sitting between them. Germline V gene sequence: CDR1 SGHRS, CDR2 YFSETQ. The CDR3 contains 16 residues. The CDR3 DNA reads TGCGCCAGCAGCTTGAGTTGGGCTGATAGCTCCTACGAGCAGTACTTC. It yields the protein CASSLSWADSSYEQYF.